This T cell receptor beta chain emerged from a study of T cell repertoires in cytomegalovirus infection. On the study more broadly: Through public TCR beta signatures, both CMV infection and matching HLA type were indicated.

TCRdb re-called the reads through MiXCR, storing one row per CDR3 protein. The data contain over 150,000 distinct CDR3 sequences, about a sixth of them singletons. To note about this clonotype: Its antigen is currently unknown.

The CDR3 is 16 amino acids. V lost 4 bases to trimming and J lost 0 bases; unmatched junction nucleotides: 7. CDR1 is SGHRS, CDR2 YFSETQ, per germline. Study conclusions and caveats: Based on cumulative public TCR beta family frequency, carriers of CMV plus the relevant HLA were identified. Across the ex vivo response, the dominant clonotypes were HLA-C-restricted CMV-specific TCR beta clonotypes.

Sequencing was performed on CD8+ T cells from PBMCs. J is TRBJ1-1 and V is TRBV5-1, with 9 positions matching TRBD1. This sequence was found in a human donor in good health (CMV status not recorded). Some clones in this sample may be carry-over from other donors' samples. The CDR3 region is CASSPGTGYMNTEAFF. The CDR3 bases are TGCGCCAGCAGCCCGGGGACAGGGTACATGAACACTGAAGCTTTCTTT.